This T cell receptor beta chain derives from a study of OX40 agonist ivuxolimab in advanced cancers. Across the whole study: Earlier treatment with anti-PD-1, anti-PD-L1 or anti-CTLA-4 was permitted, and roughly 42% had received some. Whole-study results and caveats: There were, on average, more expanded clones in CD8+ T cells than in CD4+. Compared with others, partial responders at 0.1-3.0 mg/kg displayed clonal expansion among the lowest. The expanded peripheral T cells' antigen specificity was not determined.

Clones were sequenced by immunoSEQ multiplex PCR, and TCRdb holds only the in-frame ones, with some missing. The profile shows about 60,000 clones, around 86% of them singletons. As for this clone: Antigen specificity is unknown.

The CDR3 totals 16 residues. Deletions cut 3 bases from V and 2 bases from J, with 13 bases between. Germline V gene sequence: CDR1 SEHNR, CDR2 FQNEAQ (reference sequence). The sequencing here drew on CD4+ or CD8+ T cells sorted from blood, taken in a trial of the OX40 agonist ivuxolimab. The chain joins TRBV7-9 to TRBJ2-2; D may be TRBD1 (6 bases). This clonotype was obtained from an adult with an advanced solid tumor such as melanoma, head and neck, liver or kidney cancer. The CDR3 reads CASSFRPRGNTGELFF. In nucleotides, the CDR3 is TGTGCCAGCAGCTTTCGTCCCAGGGGAAACACCGGGGAGCTGTTTTTT.